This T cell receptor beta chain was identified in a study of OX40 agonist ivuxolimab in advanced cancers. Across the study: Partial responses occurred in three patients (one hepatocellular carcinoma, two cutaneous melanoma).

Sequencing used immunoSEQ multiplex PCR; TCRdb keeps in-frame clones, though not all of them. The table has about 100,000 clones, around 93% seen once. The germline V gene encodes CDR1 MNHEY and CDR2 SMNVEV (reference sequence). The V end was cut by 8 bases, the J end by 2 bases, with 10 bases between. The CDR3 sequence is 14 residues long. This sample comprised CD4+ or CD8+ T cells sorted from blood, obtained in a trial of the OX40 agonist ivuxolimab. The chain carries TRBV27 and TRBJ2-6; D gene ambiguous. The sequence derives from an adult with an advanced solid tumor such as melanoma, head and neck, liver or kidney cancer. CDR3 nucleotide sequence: TGTGCCAGCTCAGCCTCGGCTGGGGCCAACGTCCTGACTTTC. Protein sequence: CASSASAGANVLTF.